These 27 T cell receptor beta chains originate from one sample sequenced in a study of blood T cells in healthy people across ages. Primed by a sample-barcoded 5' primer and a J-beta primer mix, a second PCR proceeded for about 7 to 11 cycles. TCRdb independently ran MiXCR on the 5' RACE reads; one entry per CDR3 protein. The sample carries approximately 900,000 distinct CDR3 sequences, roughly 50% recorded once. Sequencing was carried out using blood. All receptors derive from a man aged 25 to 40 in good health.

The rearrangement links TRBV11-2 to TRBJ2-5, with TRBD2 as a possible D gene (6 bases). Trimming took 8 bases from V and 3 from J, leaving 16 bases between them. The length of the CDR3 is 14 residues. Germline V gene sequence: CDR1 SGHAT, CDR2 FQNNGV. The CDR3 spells CASATGLLKETQYF. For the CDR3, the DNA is TGTGCCAGCGCGACGGGACTGCTTAAAGAGACCCAGTACTTC.

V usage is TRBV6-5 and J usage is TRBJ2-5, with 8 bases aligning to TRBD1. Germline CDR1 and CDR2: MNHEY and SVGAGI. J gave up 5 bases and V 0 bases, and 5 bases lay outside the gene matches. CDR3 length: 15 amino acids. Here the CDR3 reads CASSYSKAGGETQYF. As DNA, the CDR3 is TGTGCCAGCAGTTACTCGAAGGCAGGGGGCGAGACCCAGTACTTC.

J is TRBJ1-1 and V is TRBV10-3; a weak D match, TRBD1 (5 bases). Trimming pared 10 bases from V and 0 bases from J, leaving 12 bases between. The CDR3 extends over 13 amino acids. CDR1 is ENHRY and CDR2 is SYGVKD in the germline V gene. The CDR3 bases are TGTGCCACCGGGCAGGGAATGAACACTGAAGCTTTCTTT. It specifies CATGQGMNTEAFF.

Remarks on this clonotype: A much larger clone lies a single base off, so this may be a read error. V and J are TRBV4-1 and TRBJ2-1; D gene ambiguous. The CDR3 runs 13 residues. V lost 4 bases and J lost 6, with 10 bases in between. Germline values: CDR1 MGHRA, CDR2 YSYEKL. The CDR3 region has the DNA TGCGCCAGCAGCCCAGATCAGACCAATGAGCAGTTCTTC. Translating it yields CASSPDQTNEQFF.

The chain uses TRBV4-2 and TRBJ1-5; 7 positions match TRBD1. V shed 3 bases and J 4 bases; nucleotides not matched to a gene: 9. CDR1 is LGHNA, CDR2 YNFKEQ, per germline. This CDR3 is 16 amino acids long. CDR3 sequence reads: CASSHYLGQQNQPQHF. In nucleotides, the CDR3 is TGTGCCAGCAGCCATTACCTGGGACAGCAAAATCAGCCCCAGCATTTT.

CDR3 nucleotides: TGTGCCAGCAGCTTTGGGCCTAGTGGGGCTCAGCCCCAGCATTTT. As protein: CASSFGPSGAQPQHF. The rearrangement links TRBV7-8 to TRBJ1-5; TRBD1 might be the D (5 bases). The CDR3 has 15 residues. Germline loops: CDR1 SGHVS, CDR2 FQNEAQ. The V and J ends lost 3 bases and 6 bases respectively, with 15 bases between them.

CDR3 bases: TGCAGTGCTAGTGTTGGGACACCCTCAGGGGAGACCCAGTACTTC. Amino acid sequence: CSASVGTPSGETQYF. The chain recombines TRBV20-1 with TRBJ2-7, with D perhaps matching TRBD1 (6 bases). The DNA matches TRBJ2-5 better at its end, which makes the J call doubtful. From germline, CDR1 is DFQATT and CDR2 SNEGSKA (reference sequence). The CDR3 contains 15 residues.

CDR3 DNA: TGTGCCAGCAGCTCAGACCGACAGTCGGGTAACTACGAGCAGTACTTC. Its translation is CASSSDRQSGNYEQYF. V is TRBV7-2 and J is TRBJ2-5; weak D call: TRBD1 (5 bases). With the DNA end fitting TRBJ2-7 better, the J assignment may be wrong. Germline V CDR1 and CDR2: SGHTA, FQGNSA. This CDR3 is 16 amino acids long.

The CDR3 coding sequence is TGTGCCACCAGTGACTCGGGACGGGAGAGGGAAAAACTGTTTTTT. Its protein is CATSDSGREREKLFF. The chain uses TRBV24-1 and TRBJ1-4, with a possible D match to TRBD1 (5 bases). Trimming took off 4 bases at V and 8 bases at J, with 16 bases between the two ends. Germline CDR1 reads KGHDR; CDR2 reads SFDVKD. The CDR3 length is 15 residues.

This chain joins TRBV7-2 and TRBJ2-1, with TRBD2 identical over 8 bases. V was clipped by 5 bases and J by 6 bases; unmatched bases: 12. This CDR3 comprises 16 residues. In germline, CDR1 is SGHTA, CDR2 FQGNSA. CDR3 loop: CASSPSKAGGSNEQFF. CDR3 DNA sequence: TGTGCCAGCAGCCCATCCAAGGCGGGGGGATCCAATGAGCAGTTCTTC.

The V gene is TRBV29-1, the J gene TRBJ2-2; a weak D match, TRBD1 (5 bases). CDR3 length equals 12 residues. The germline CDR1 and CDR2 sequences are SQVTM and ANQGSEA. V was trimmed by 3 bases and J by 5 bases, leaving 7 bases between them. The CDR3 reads CSVEQGTGELFF. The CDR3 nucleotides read TGCAGCGTTGAGCAGGGTACCGGGGAGCTGTTTTTT.

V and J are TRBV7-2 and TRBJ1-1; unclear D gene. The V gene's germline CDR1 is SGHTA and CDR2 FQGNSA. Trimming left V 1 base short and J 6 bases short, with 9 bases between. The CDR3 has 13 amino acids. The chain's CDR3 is CASSLGLAAEAFF. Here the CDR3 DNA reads TGTGCCAGCAGCTTAGGACTGGCCGCTGAAGCTTTCTTT.

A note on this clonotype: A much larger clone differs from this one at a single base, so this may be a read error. This CDR3 reads CSAPGDTNYGFTF. The CDR3 coding sequence is TGCAGTGCTCCCGGGGACACTAACTATGGCTTCACCTTC. This sequence joins TRBV20-1 and TRBJ1-2; D may be TRBD1 (6 bases). Germline CDR1 is DFQATT and CDR2 is SNEGSKA (reference sequence). The CDR3 extends over 13 amino acids.

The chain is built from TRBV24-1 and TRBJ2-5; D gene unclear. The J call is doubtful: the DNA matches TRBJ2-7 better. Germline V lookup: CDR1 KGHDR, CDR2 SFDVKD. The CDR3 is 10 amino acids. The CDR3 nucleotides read TGTGCCACCAGTCGGGCCGAGCAGTACTTC. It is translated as CATSRAEQYF.

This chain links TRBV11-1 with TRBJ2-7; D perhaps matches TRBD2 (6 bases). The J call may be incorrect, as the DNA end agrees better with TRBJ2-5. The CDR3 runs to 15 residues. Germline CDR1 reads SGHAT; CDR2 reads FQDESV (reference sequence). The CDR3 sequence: CASSPPGLTQETQYF. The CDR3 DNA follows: TGTGCCAGCAGCCCTCCGGGACTCACACAAGAGACCCAGTACTTC.

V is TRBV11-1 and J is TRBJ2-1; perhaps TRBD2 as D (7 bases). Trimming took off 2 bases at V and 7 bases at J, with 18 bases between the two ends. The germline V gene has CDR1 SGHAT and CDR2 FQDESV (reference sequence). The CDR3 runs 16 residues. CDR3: CASSLSPAGAINEQFF. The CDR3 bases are TGTGCCAGCAGCTTAAGTCCTGCGGGGGCCATTAATGAGCAGTTCTTC.

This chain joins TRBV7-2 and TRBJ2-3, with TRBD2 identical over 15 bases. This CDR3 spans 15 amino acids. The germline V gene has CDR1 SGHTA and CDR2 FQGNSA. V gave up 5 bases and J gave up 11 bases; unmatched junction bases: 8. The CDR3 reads CASSRTSGGEVRQYF. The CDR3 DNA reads TGTGCCAGCAGCCGGACTAGCGGGGGGGAAGTCAGGCAGTATTTT.

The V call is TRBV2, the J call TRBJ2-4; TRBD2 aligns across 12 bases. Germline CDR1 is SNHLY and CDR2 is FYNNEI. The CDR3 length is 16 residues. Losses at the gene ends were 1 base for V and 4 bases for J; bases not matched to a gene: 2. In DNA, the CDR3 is TGTGCCAGCAGTGAAGGACTAGCGGGAGTTAAAAACATTCAGTACTTC. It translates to CASSEGLAGVKNIQYF. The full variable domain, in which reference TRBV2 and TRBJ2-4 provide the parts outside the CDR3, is EPEVTQTPSHQVTQMGQEVILRCVPISNHLYFYWYRQILGQKVEFLVSFYNNEISEKSEIFDDQFSVERPDGSNFTLKIRSTKLEDSAMYFCASSEGLAGVKNIQYFGAGTRLSVL.

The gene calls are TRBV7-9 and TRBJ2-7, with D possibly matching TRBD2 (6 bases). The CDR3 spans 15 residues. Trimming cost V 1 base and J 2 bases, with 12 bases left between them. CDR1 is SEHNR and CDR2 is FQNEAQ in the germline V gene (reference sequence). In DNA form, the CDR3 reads TGTGCCAGCAGCTTAGATCTCGGGGGTGCCTACGAGCAGTACTTC. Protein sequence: CASSLDLGGAYEQYF.

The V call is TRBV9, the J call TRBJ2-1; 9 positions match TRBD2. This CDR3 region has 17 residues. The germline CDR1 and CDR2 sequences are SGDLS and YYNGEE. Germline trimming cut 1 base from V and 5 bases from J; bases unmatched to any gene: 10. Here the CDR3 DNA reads TGTGCCAGCAGCGTAACTGGGCGGGGGGGCCGTAACAATGAGCAGTTCTTC. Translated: CASSVTGRGGRNNEQFF.

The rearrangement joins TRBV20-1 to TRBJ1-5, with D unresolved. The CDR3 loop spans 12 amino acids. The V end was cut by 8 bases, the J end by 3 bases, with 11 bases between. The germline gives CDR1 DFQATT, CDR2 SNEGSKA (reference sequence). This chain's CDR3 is CSRAFLNQPQHF. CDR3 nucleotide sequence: TGCAGTAGGGCTTTTCTCAATCAGCCCCAGCATTTT.

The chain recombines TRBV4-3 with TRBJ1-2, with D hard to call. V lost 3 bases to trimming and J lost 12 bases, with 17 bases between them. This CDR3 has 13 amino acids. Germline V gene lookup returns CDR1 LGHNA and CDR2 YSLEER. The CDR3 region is CASSHNGRPSNTF. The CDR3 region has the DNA TGCGCCAGCAGCCACAATGGGCGGCCCTCTAACACCTTC.

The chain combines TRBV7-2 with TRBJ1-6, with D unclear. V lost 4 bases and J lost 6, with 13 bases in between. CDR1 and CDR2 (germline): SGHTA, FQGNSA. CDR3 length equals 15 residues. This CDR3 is CASSSRDLANSPLHF. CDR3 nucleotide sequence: TGTGCCAGCAGCTCGAGAGATTTAGCTAATTCACCCCTCCACTTT.

The CDR3 nucleotides are TGTGCCAGCAGCGTAGGAAAGTCTAGCGGGCGGAGCTCCTACGAGCAGTACTTC. Protein sequence: CASSVGKSSGRSSYEQYF. V usage is TRBV9 and J usage is TRBJ2-7, with 8 bases that match TRBD2. The CDR3 runs 18 residues. The trim removed 0 bases at V and 0 bases at J, leaving 11 bases unmatched. Germline loops: CDR1 SGDLS, CDR2 YYNGEE.

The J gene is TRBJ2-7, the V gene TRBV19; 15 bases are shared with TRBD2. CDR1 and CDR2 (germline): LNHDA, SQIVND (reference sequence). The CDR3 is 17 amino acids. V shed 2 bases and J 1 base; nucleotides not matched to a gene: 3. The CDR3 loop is CASSIHGTSGGSYEQYF. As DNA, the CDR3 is TGTGCCAGTAGTATACACGGGACTAGCGGGGGGTCCTACGAGCAGTACTTC. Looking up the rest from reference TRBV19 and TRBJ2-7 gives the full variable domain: DGGITQSPKYLFRKEGQNVTLSCEQNLNHDAMYWYRQDPGQGLRLIYYSQIVNDFQKGDIAEGYSVSREKKESFPLTVTSAQKNPTAFYLCASSIHGTSGGSYEQYFGPGTRLTVT.

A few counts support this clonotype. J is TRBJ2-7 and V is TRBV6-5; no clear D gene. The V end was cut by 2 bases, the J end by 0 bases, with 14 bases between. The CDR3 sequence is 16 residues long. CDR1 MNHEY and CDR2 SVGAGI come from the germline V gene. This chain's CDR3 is CASSYQAVGSSYEQYF. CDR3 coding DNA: TGTGCCAGCAGTTACCAGGCGGTTGGAAGCTCCTACGAGCAGTACTTC.

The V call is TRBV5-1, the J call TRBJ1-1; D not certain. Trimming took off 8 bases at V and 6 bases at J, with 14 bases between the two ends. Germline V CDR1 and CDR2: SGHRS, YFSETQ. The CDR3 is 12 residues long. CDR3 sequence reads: CARGVIGSEAFF. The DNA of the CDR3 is TGCGCCAGGGGAGTTATTGGCTCTGAAGCTTTCTTT.